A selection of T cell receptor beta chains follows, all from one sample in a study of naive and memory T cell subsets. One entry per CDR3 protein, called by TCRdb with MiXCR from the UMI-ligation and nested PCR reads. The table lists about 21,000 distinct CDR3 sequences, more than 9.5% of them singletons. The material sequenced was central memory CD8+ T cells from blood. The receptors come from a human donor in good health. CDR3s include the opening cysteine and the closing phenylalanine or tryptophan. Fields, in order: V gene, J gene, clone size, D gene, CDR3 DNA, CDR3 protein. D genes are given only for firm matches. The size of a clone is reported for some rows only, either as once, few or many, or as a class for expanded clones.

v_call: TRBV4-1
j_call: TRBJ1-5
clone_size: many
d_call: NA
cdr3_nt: TGCGCCAGCAGCCAAGGGCCGGTCAATCAGCCCCAGCATTTT
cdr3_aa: CASSQGPVNQPQHF

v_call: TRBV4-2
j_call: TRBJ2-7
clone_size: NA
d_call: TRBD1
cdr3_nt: TGTGCCAGCAGCCAGGGACAGACCAACGAGCAGTACTTC
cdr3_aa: CASSQGQTNEQYF

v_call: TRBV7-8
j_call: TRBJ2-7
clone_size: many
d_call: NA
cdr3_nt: TGTGCCAGCAGCCGAAAAAACACTAGCACTTCCTACGAGCAGTACTTC
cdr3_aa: CASSRKNTSTSYEQYF

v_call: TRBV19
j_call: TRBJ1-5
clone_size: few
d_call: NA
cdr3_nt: TGTGCCAGTACCCGCCGGGCAGTTGGGGATCAGCCCCAGCATTTT
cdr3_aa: CASTRRAVGDQPQHF

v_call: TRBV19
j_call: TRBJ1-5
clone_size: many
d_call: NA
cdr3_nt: TGTGCCAGTAGTATATACCTTCAGCCCCAGCATTTT
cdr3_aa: CASSIYLQPQHF

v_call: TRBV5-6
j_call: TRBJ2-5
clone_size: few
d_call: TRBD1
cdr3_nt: TGTGCCAGCAGCTTGGACAGGGGGTACCAAGAGACCCAGTACTTC
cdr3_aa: CASSLDRGYQETQYF

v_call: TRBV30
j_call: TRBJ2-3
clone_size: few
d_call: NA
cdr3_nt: TGTGCCTGGATTTTGGGAGATACGCAGTATTTT
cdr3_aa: CAWILGDTQYF

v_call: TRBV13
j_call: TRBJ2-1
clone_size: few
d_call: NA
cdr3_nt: TGTGCCAGCAGCTTATTAGGGAACAGGGCTGCCAATGAGCAGTTCTTC
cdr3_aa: CASSLLGNRAANEQFF

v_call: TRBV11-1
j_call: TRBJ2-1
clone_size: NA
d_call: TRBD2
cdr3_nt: TGTGCCAGCAGCCCCGGGACTAGCATTCGTCACGATGAGCAGTTCTTC
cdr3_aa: CASSPGTSIRHDEQFF

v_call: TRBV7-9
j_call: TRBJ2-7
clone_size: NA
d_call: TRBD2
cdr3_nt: TGTGCCAGCAGCTTAACGTCCGTCGCGGGAGCCTACGAGCAGTACTTC
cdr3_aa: CASSLTSVAGAYEQYF

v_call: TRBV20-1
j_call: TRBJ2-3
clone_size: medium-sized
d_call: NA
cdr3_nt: TGCAGTGCTAGCGGGAGTAGGTCTTTGCCAGATACGCAGTATTTT
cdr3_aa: CSASGSRSLPDTQYF

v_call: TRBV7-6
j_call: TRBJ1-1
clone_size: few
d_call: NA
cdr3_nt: TGTGCCAGCAGCTTAGAAGCGGGTAGGCGCGACACTGAAGCTTTCTTT
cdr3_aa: CASSLEAGRRDTEAFF

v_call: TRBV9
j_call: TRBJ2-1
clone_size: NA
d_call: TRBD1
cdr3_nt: TGTGCCAGCAGTGCCGGGACAGGGAGCAATGAGCAGTTCTTC
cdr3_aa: CASSAGTGSNEQFF

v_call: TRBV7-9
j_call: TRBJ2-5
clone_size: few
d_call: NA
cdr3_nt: TGTGCCAGCAGCATACAATCGGGTGGGGTGCCCGGTTTCGAGGAGACCCAGTACTTC
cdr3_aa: CASSIQSGGVPGFEETQYF

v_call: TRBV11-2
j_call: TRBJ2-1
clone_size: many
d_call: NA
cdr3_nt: TGTGCCAGCAGCTTCCGCCACAATGAGCAGTTCTTC
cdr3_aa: CASSFRHNEQFF

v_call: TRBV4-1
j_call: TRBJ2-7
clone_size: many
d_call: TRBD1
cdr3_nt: TGCGCCAGCAGCCAAGATCCGGACAGGGGGCAAGAGCAGTACTTC
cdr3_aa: CASSQDPDRGQEQYF

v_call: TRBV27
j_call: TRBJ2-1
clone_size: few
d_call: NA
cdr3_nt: TGTGCCAGCAGTTTCCGGACCCTAGATAATGAGCAGTTCTTC
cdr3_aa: CASSFRTLDNEQFF

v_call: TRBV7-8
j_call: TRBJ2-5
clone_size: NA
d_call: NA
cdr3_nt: TGTGCCAGCAGCCACCGAGGAAGTCAAGAGACCCAGTACTTC
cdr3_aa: CASSHRGSQETQYF

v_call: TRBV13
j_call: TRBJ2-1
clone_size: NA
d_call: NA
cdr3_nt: TGTGCCAGCAGCAAAGGAGGAGGTGGGCATGAGCAGTTCTTC
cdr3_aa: CASSKGGGGHEQFF

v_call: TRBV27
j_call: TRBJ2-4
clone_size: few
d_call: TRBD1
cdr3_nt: TGTGCCAGCAGTTCGGAGACAGGGGATAAAAACATTCAGTACTTC
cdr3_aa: CASSSETGDKNIQYF

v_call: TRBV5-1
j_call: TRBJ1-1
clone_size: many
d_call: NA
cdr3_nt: TGCGCCAGCAGCTCCGGCGGGAATGAAGCTTTCTTT
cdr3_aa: CASSSGGNEAFF

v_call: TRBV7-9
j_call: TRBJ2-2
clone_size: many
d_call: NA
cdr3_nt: TGTGCCAGCAGCTCCCGGGACACCCAACCGACCGGGGAGCTGTTTTTT
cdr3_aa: CASSSRDTQPTGELFF

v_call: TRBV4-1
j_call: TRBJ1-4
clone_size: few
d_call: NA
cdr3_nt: TGCGCCAGCAGTACTGACGGGGGGGTTAATGGTGAAAAACTGTTTTTT
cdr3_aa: CASSTDGGVNGEKLFF

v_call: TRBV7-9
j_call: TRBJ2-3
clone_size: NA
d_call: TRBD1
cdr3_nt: TGTGCCAGCAGCTCAACAGGGGATGTCACAGATACGCAGTATTTT
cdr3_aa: CASSSTGDVTDTQYF

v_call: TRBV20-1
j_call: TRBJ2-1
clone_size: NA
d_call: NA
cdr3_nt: TGCAGTGCTAGAGATATCTCGCGGACAGTTGACAATGAGCAGTTCTTC
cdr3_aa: CSARDISRTVDNEQFF

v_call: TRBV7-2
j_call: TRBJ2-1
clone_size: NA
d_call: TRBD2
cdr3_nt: TGTGCCAGCAATCGCGCCCCAGCGGGAGGGCCCTACAATGAGCAGTTCTTC
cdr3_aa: CASNRAPAGGPYNEQFF

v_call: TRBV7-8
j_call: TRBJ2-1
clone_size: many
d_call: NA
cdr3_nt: TGTGCCAGCAGCTCAAGGGGGACCGCGGGAAATGAGCAGTTCTTC
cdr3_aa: CASSSRGTAGNEQFF

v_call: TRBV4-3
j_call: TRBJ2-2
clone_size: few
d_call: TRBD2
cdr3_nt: TGCGCCAGCCGATTATCCACTAGCGGGAGCGCCGGGGAGCTGTTTTTT
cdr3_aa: CASRLSTSGSAGELFF

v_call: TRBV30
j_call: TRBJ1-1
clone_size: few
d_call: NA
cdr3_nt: TGTGCCTGGAGCTTCGAGGGCAGCACCGGCACTGAAGCTTTCTTT
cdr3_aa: CAWSFEGSTGTEAFF

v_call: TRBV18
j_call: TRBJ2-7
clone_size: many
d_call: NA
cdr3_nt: TGTGCCAGCTCACGCGGAAAGGGACCGTCCTACGAGCAGTACTTC
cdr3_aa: CASSRGKGPSYEQYF

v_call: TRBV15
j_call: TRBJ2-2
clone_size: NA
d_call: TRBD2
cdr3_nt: TGTGCCACCAGCACCGGGACTAGCGTCACCGGGGAGCTGTTTTTT
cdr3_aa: CATSTGTSVTGELFF

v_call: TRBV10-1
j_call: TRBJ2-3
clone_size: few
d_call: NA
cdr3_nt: TGCGCCAGCAGTCGGGACATTAGCACAGATACGCAGTATTTT
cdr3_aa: CASSRDISTDTQYF

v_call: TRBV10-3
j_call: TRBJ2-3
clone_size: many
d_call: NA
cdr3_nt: TGTGCACTACGCCGGGATAGCACAGATACGCAGTATTTT
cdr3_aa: CALRRDSTDTQYF

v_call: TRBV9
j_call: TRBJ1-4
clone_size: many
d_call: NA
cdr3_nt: TGTGCCAGCAGCGCCGAGGTGGCAGGTAGCGAAAAACTGTTTTTT
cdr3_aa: CASSAEVAGSEKLFF

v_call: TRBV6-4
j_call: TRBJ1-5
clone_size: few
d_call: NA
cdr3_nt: TGTGCCAGCAGTGACTCAGGGGATGGTCAGCCCCAGCATTTT
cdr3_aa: CASSDSGDGQPQHF

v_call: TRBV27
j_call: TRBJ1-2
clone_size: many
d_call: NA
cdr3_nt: TGTGCCAGCAGTTTGGTCTGGGACGGCGGACCTTATGGCTACACCTTC
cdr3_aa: CASSLVWDGGPYGYTF

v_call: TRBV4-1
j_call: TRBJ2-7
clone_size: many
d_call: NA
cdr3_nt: TGCGCCAGCAGCCACCTAACACCTTCCTACGAGCAGTACTTC
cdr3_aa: CASSHLTPSYEQYF

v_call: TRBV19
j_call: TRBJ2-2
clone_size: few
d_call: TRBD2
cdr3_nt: TGTGCCAGTAGCTGGACTAGCGGGAGCGAGCTGTTTTTT
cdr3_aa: CASSWTSGSELFF

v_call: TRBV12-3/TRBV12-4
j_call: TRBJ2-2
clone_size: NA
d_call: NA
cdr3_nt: TGTGCCAGCCGAAACACCGGGGAGCTGTTTTTT
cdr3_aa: CASRNTGELFF

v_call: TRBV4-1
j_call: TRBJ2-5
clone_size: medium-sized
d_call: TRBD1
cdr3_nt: TGCGCCAGCAGCCTTGGGACAGGGGAAGAGACCCAGTACTTC
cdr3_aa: CASSLGTGEETQYF

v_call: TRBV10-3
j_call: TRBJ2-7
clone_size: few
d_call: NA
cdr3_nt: TGTGCCATCAGTGAGTGGGAGCCACGGGGGCCCGAGCAGTACTTC
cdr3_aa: CAISEWEPRGPEQYF

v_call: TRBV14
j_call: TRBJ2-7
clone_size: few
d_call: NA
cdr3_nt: TGTGCCAGCAGCCAAGAATCTAGTCCCTCCTACGAGCAGTACTTC
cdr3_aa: CASSQESSPSYEQYF

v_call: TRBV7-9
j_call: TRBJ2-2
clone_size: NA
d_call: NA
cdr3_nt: TGTGCCAGCACCCTAAAGTCGGTGCTAGTCACCGGGGAGCTGTTTTTT
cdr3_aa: CASTLKSVLVTGELFF

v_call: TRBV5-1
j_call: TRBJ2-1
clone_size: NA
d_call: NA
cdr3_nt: TGCGCCAGCAGATTGAGGGTCAATGAGCAGTTCTTC
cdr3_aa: CASRLRVNEQFF

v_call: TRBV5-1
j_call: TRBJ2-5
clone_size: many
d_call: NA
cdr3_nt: TGCGCCAGCAGCTTGTGGGGTGGGTCGGGAGAGACCCAGTACTTC
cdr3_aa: CASSLWGGSGETQYF

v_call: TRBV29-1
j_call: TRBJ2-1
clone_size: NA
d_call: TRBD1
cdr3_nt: TGCAGGGGGGACAGGGACAATGAGCAGTTCTTC
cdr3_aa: CRGDRDNEQFF

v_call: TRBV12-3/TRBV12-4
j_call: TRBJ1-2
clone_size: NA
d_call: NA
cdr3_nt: TGTGCAATAGGGACCTTAAACTATGGCTACACCTTC
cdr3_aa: CAIGTLNYGYTF

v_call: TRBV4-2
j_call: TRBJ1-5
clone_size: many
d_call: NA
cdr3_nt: TGTGCCAGCAGCTCATCCGGGGGCGGAAATCAGCCCCAGCATTTT
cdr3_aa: CASSSSGGGNQPQHF